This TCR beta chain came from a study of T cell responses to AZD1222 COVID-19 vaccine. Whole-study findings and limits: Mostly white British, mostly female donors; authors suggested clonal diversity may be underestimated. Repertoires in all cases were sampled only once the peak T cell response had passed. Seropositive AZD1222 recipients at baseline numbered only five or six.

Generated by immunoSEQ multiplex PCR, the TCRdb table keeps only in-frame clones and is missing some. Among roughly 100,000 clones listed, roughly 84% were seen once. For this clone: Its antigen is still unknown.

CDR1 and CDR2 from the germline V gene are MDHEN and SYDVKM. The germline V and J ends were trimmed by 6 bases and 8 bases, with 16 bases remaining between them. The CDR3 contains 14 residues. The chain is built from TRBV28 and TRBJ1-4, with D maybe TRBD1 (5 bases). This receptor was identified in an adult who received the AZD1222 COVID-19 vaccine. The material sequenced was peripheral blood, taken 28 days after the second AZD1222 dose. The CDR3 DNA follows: TGTGCCAGCAGCCTGGGGGGGGGATGGGAAAAACTGTTTTTT. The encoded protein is CASSLGGGWEKLFF.